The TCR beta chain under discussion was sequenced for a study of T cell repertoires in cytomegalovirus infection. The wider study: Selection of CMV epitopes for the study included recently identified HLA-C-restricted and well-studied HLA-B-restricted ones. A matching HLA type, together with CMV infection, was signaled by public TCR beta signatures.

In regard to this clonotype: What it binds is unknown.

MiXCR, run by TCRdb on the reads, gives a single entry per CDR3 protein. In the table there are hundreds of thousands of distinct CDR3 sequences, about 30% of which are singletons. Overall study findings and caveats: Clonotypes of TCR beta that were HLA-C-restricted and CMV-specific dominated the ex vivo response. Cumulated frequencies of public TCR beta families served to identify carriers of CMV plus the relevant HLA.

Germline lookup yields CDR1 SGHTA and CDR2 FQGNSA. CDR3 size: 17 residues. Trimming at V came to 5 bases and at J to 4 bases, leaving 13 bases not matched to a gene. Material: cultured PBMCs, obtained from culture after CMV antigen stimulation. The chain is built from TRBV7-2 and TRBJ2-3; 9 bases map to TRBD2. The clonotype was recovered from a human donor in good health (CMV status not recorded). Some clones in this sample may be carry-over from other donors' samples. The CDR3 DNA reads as TGTGCCAGCAGCCCTCAATTTCTTAGCGGGAGCCCAGATACGCAGTATTTT. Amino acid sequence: CASSPQFLSGSPDTQYF.